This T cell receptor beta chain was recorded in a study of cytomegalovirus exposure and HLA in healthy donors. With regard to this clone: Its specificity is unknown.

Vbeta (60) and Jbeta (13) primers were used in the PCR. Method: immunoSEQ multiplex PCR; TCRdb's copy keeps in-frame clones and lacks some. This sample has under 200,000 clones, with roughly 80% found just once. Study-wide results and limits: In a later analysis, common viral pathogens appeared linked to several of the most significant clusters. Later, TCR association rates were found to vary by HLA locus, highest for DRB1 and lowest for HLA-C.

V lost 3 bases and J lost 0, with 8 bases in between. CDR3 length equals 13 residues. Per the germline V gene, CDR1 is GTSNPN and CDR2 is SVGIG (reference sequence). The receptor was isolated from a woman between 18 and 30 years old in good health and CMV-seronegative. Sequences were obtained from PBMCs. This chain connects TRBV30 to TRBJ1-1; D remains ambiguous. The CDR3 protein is CAWSLSMNTEAFF. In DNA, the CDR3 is TGTGCCTGGAGCCTTAGCATGAACACTGAAGCTTTCTTT.